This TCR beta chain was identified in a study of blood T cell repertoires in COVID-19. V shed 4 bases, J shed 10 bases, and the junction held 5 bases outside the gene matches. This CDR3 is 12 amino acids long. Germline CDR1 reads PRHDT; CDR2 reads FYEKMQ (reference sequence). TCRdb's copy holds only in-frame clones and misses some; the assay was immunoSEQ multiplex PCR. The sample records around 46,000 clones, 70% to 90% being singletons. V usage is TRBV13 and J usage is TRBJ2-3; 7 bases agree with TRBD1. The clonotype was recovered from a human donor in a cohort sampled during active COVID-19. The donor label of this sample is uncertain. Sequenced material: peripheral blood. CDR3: CASSYGQEAQYF. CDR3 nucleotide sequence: TGTGCCAGCAGCTACGGACAGGAGGCGCAGTATTTT.